Sequencing of this TCR beta chain was carried out in a study of OX40 agonist ivuxolimab in advanced cancers. About the study: Dose-escalation subjects each had hepatocellular carcinoma, melanoma, renal cell or head and neck cancer. A mean age of approximately 58 years, range roughly 23 to 79, was recorded, and roughly 80% were male.

Turning to this clone: Its antigen is not known.

The protocol was immunoSEQ multiplex PCR, while the TCRdb copy is restricted to in-frame clones and leaves out a portion. The table shows approximately 24,000 clones, with around 80% occurring only once. The timepoints at which blood was sampled were baseline, cycle 4 day 1, and cycle 7 day 1. CDR1 is MNHEY, CDR2 SVGAGI, per germline. With 2 bases clipped from V and 3 bases from J, the junction kept 4 bases outside the gene matches. The CDR3 is made up of 14 amino acids. The study, taken as a whole, reports: Compared with others, partial responders at 0.1-3.0 mg/kg displayed clonal expansion among the lowest.

V usage is TRBV6-5 and J usage is TRBJ2-7; 7 nucleotides line up with TRBD2. Material: CD4+ or CD8+ T cells sorted from blood, obtained in a trial of the OX40 agonist ivuxolimab. The clonotype originates from an adult with an advanced solid tumor such as melanoma, head and neck, liver or kidney cancer. The chain's CDR3 is CASSYGGGFYEQYF. In DNA form, the CDR3 reads TGTGCCAGCAGTTACGGGGGGGGTTTCTACGAGCAGTACTTC.